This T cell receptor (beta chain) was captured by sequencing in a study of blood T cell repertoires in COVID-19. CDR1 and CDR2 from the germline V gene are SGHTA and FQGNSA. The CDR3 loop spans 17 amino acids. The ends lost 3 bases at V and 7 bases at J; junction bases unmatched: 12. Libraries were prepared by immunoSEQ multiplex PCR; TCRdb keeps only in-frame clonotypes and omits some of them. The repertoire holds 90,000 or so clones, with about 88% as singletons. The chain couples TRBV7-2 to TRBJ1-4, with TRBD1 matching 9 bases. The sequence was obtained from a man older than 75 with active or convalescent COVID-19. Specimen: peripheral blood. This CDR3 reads CASSFANLGQGSEKLFF. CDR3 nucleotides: TGTGCCAGCAGCTTCGCCAACCTGGGACAGGGAAGTGAAAAACTGTTTTTT.